This T cell receptor (beta chain) is from a study of blood T cells in healthy people across ages. Study findings and constraints: The percentage of naive T cells correlated strongly with TCR beta diversity.

This clonotype was seen a few times. What it binds is not known. Combining a sample-barcoded 5' primer with a J-beta primer mix, a second PCR ran for 7 to 11 cycles. Every cDNA molecule carried a tag from a template-switch adaptor bearing 12 random nucleotides. TCRdb itself ran the 5' RACE reads through MiXCR, one entry per CDR3 protein. The top ten clones hold less than 20% of a sample with 450,000 to 700,000 distinct CDR3 sequences, approximately 30% of them seen once. Per the germline V gene, CDR1 is LNHDA and CDR2 is SQIVND (reference sequence). CDR3 size: 14 residues. With V trimmed by 6 bases and J by 2 bases, 5 bases remained unmatched.

The sequence was obtained from a woman in her 70s in good health. V gene TRBV19 combines with J gene TRBJ1-2, with 8 bases fitting TRBD1. Material: blood. CDR3 DNA sequence: TGTGCCAGTAGCAGACAGGGGAACAACTATGGCTACACCTTC. It specifies CASSRQGNNYGYTF.